This is a list of T cell receptor beta chains from one sample in a study of CD8 T cells in Susac syndrome. Each CDR3 protein is one row after TCRdb ran MiXCR on the immunoSEQ multiplex PCR reads. The sample holds about 300,000 distinct CDR3 sequences; around 85% are singletons and the top ten take approximately 0.2%. The specimen was CD8+ T cells from PBMCs. These receptors were obtained from a human donor with multiple sclerosis. CDR3s include the opening cysteine and the closing phenylalanine or tryptophan. D genes are given only for firm matches. Clone size appears in some rows only: once, few, many, or a class for an expanded clone.

d_gene | j_gene | v_gene | abundance | CDR3nt | CDR3aa
. | TRBJ2-1 | TRBV29-1 | . | TGCAGCGTTGAGGGTTCGACAGCCAGCTCCTACAATGAGCAGTTCTTC | CSVEGSTASSYNEQFF
. | TRBJ2-5 | TRBV12-3/TRBV12-4 | . | TGTGCCAGCAGTTTGGCAACGTACCAAGAGACCCAGTACTTC | CASSLATYQETQYF
. | TRBJ2-5 | TRBV27 | . | TGTGCCAGTGGGGGCCTAGAGACCCAGTACTTC | CASGGLETQYF
. | TRBJ1-4 | TRBV27 | once | TGTGCCAGCAGTGCCACGTCCTCCAGGGGAACTAATGAAAAACTGTTTTTT | CASSATSSRGTNEKLFF
TRBD1 | TRBJ2-1 | TRBV6-5 | . | TGTGCCAGCAGTTACTTTACCGGGACAGGGAGGAATGAGCAGTTCTTC | CASSYFTGTGRNEQFF
. | TRBJ2-7 | TRBV4-3 | . | TGCGCCAGCAGCCAAGTCCTACTAGACAGCTACAGCTCCTACGAGCAGTACTTC | CASSQVLLDSYSSYEQYF
. | TRBJ2-3 | TRBV13 | . | TGTGCCAGCAGCTTAGTAGGAGGGGCTGGAGATACGCAGTATTTT | CASSLVGGAGDTQYF
. | TRBJ2-1 | TRBV20-1 | . | TGCAGTGCTAGAGATACGGCAGGGTCGGGCAATGAGCAGTTCTTC | CSARDTAGSGNEQFF
. | TRBJ2-5 | TRBV27 | . | . | CASSTSALVLETQYF
. | TRBJ1-1 | TRBV13 | . | TGTGCCAGCAGCTACCCACAGGTGAACACTGAAGCTTTCTTT | CASSYPQVNTEAFF
TRBD1 | TRBJ1-1 | TRBV5-1 | . | TGCGCCAGCAGCAGAAACACAGGGGTGACTGACGCTTTCTTT | CASSRNTGVTDAFF
. | TRBJ1-1 | TRBV27 | . | TGTGCCAGCAGCCCCCGCGCGGGTAGGAACACTGAAGCTTTCTTT | CASSPRAGRNTEAFF
TRBD2 | TRBJ2-2 | TRBV6-1 | few | TGTGCCAGCAGCTGGAGGACTAGCGGGAGTCCCGGGGAGCTGTTTTTT | CASSWRTSGSPGELFF
. | TRBJ2-5 | TRBV20-1 | . | TGCAGTGCTAGAGATGAGACAGGACAAGAGACCCAGTACTTC | CSARDETGQETQYF
. | TRBJ2-5 | TRBV15 | once | TGTGCCACCAGCAGAGGGTTCCAACCCGCAGAGACCCAGTACTTC | CATSRGFQPAETQYF
TRBD2 | TRBJ2-1 | TRBV30 | . | TGTGCCTGGGGTAGCGGGAGAGGGACCTACAATGAGCAGTTCTTC | CAWGSGRGTYNEQFF